The clone carrying this T cell receptor (beta chain) showed up just once. Antigen unknown. The source of the sample is a study of T cell responses to AZD1222 COVID-19 vaccine. Study observations and caveats: Spike as a whole was targeted by vaccine-associated CD4 TCRs, dominant at 160-218 and 743-854.

V lost 3 bases and J 7 bases, leaving 10 bases between the germline ends. Germline V gene sequence: CDR1 SGHNT, CDR2 YENEEA. The CDR3 totals 13 residues. The repertoire was sequenced with immunoSEQ multiplex PCR; TCRdb's copy has only in-frame clones and lacks some. Of about 110,000 clones listed, around 93% were seen once; the top ten hold around 7.8%. The V and J genes are TRBV11-3 and TRBJ2-1; tentatively, D is TRBD1 (6 bases). The sample consisted of peripheral blood, taken on day 0 of AZD1222 vaccination. This clonotype was obtained from an adult in good health. The CDR3 DNA is TGTGCCAGCAGCTTTGGCCAGGGGAATGAGCAGTTCTTC. Encoded protein: CASSFGQGNEQFF.